The T cell receptor (beta chain) under discussion was sequenced for a study of OX40 agonist ivuxolimab in advanced cancers. Here immunoSEQ multiplex PCR was the method, and the copy in TCRdb shows in-frame clones only, minus some. The sample consists of tens of thousands of clones, 90% to 95% of them appearing once. The CDR3 is made up of 13 amino acids. Germline CDR1 reads LNHDA; CDR2 reads SQIVND (reference sequence). V was cut by 3 bases and J by 2 bases, with 8 bases left in between. This chain connects TRBV19 to TRBJ2-7; D is undetermined. This clonotype was sampled from an adult with an advanced solid tumor such as melanoma, head and neck, liver or kidney cancer. This specimen was CD4+ or CD8+ T cells sorted from blood, taken in a trial of the OX40 agonist ivuxolimab. The CDR3 here is CASSIGLPYEQYF. The CDR3 DNA follows: TGTGCCAGTAGTATTGGTCTACCCTACGAGCAGTACTTC.